Below, 5 T cell receptor beta chains from the same sample are listed, as sequenced in a study of blood T cell repertoires in COVID-19. The table came from immunoSEQ multiplex PCR; TCRdb's copy has only in-frame clones and leaves some out. The data hold more than 140,000 clones, with 70% to 90% observed a single time. Specimen: peripheral blood. Receptor source: a woman aged 55-69 years with acute or convalescent COVID-19.

This clone was recorded a few times. The chain couples TRBV6-5 to TRBJ2-1; D unclear. The CDR3 is 12 amino acids. Germline-derived CDR1 and CDR2 are MNHEY and SVGAGI. V lost 6 bases and J 6 bases, leaving 9 bases between the germline ends. CDR3 loop: CASRGDRNEQFF. In DNA form, the CDR3 reads TGTGCCAGCAGAGGAGACCGCAATGAGCAGTTCTTC.

The chain is built from TRBV28 and TRBJ1-1; TRBD1 matches at 8 bases. Unmatched junction bases numbered 5, after V lost 6 bases and J lost 5 bases. Germline CDR1 MDHEN, CDR2 SYDVKM. This CDR3 region has 13 residues. CDR3: CASRPGQGTEAFF. The CDR3, as DNA: TGTGCCAGCAGACCAGGACAGGGAACTGAAGCTTTCTTT.

This chain uses TRBV5-4 with TRBJ1-2, with 7 bases identical to TRBD1. The germline V gene has CDR1 SGHNT and CDR2 YYREEE (reference sequence). The V segment lost 4 bases and the J segment 0 bases; nucleotides outside the gene matches: 6. The CDR3 contains 15 residues. The CDR3 nucleotides read TGTGCCAGCAGCCCCAGACAGGGCGCTAACTATGGCTACACCTTC. This sequence encodes CASSPRQGANYGYTF.

This chain links TRBV30 with TRBJ1-6; the match to TRBD1 covers 7 bases. Germline CDR1 reads GTSNPN; CDR2 reads SVGIG (reference sequence). The CDR3 consists of 13 residues. J gave up 10 bases and V 2 bases, and 5 bases lay outside the gene matches. CDR3 sequence (DNA): TGTGCCTGGAGTCAAACAGGGGACTCACCCCTCCACTTT. Translated: CAWSQTGDSPLHF.

The rearrangement links TRBV4-1 to TRBJ2-5; D is unresolved. Between the trimmed V and J ends, which lost 0 bases and 3 bases, there was a span of 5 bases. The CDR3 length is 13 residues. The germline gives CDR1 MGHRA, CDR2 YSYEKL. CDR3 DNA: TGCGCCAGCAGCCAAGAATCCGAAGAGACCCAGTACTTC. Protein: CASSQESEETQYF.